This entry lists 6 T cell receptor beta chains sequenced from one sample in a study of CD8+CD57+ T cells in acquired aplastic anemia. For sequencing, patients were chosen who had shown expansion of CD8+CD57+ cells by flow cytometry. Genomic DNA, serving as template, underwent TCR beta VDJ and CDR3 profiling. TCRdb itself ran the reads through MiXCR, one entry per CDR3 protein. The sample has about 150,000 distinct CDR3 sequences, around half seen once; the top ten hold about an eighth. Sequencing was performed on sorted CD4+, CD8+, or CD8+CD57+ T cells (not recorded which) from PBMCs. These receptors were taken from a human donor with aplastic anemia.

This clonotype was found many times. The CDR3 nucleotides read TGTGCCAGTAGGGGGACGGCCCGGGACGGGACCCAGTACTTC. It codes for CASRGTARDGTQYF. V and J are TRBV19 and TRBJ2-5, with D perhaps assigned TRBD1 or TRBD2 (5 bases each). Trimming shortened V by 6 bases and J by 7 bases, and 18 bases separated the two germline ends. The CDR3 extends over 14 amino acids. Germline V gene sequence: CDR1 LNHDA, CDR2 SQIVND (reference sequence).

In this sample, this clonotype turned up a few times. The rearrangement joins TRBV7-3 to TRBJ2-7; TRBD2 aligns across 7 bases. With 6 bases clipped from V and 5 bases from J, the junction kept 4 bases outside the gene matches. CDR1 is SGHTA, CDR2 FQGTGA, per germline. CDR3 size: 12 residues. CDR3 residues: CASRYRGDEQYF. The CDR3 coding sequence is TGTGCCAGCAGATATCGGGGGGACGAGCAGTACTTC. Full variable domain (rest looked up from reference TRBV7-3 and TRBJ2-7): GAGVSQTPSNKVTEKGKYVELRCDPISGHTALYWYRQSLGQGPEFLIYFQGTGAADDSGLPNDRFFAVRPEGSVSTLKIQRTERGDSAVYLCASRYRGDEQYFGPGTRLTVT.

Notes on this clonotype: This may be a read error, as it is one base from a much larger clone. The rearrangement uses TRBV12-3 or TRBV12-4 and TRBJ1-1, with D possibly matching TRBD1 (6 bases). The CDR3 has 15 amino acids. V lost 1 base to trimming and J lost 1 base, with 10 bases between them. CDR3 bases: TGTGCCAGCAGTTTAGTGATAGGGGGGAACACTGAAGCTTTCTTT. This gives the protein CASSLVIGGNTEAFF.

This clonotype appeared many times. The V call is TRBV4-2, the J call TRBJ2-1, with TRBD1 matching 7 bases. The V gene's germline CDR1 is LGHNA and CDR2 YNFKEQ. J gave up 8 bases and V 5 bases, and 9 bases lay outside the gene matches. The CDR3 is 14 residues long. The CDR3 coding sequence is TGTGCCAGCAGCGGGGGCGAGGGGGCCTATGAGCAGTTCTTC. Protein: CASSGGEGAYEQFF.

This sequence joins TRBV10-1 and TRBJ1-1; 8 nucleotides agree with TRBD1. The V gene's germline CDR1 is WNHNN and CDR2 SYGVQD (reference sequence). V lost 6 bases, J lost 1 base, and 7 bases stayed unmatched. The CDR3 covers 15 residues. CDR3 sequence: CASRTNRGTNTEAFF. DNA of the CDR3: TGCGCCAGCAGAACAAACAGGGGGACGAACACTGAAGCTTTCTTT.

This clonotype has a count of ten or more. This chain joins TRBV4-1 and TRBJ2-1; 8 bases match TRBD2. This CDR3 has 14 residues. The V segment lost 0 bases and the J segment 12 bases; nucleotides outside the gene matches: 7. Germline V lookup: CDR1 MGHRA, CDR2 YSYEKL. The CDR3 here is CASSQDRGGYRQFF. CDR3 coding DNA: TGCGCCAGCAGCCAAGATCGGGGGGGTTATAGGCAGTTCTTC.